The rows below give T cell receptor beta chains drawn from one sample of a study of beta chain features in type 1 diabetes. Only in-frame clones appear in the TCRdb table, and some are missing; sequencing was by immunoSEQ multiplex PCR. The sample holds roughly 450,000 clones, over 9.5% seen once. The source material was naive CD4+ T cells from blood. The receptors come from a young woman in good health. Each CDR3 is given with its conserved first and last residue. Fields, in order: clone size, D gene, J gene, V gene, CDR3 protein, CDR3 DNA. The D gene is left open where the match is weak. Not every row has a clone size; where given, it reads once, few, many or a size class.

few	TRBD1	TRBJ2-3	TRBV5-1	CASSYPTGPDTQYF	TGCGCCAGCAGCTACCCGACAGGGCCCGATACGCAGTATTTT
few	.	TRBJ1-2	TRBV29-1	CSVVAGYYGYTF	TGCAGCGTTGTAGCAGGGTACTATGGCTACACCTTC
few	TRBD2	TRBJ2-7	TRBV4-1	CASSQGRRTSGYEQYF	TGCGCCAGCAGCCAAGGGCGGCGGACTAGCGGTTACGAGCAGTACTTC
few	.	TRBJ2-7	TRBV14	CASSQAGQTTYEQYF	TGTGCCAGCAGCCAAGCAGGACAGACCACCTACGAGCAGTACTTC
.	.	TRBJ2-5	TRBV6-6	CASRKFNREETQYF	TGTGCCAGCAGGAAATTCAACAGGGAGGAGACCCAGTACTTC
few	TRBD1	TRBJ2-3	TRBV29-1	CSVETDRTQYF	TGCAGCGTTGAAACGGACAGGACGCAGTATTTT
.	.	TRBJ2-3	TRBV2	CASSGESEDTQYF	TGTGCCAGCAGTGGAGAGTCAGAGGATACGCAGTATTTT
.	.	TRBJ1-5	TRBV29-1	CSVSQGSNQPQHF	TGCAGCGTTTCTCAGGGGAGCAATCAGCCCCAGCATTTT
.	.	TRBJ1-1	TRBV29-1	CSVEDGVSTEAFF	TGCAGCGTTGAAGACGGGGTGAGCACTGAAGCTTTCTTT
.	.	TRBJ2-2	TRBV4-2	CASSPRAVTTGELFF	TGTGCCAGCAGCCCGAGGGCTGTGACCACCGGGGAGCTGTTTTTT
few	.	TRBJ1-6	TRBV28	CATGLYSYNSPLHF	TGTGCCACCGGACTCTACTCCTATAATTCACCCCTCCACTTT
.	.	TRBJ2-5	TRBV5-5	CASSLMTVQETQYF	TGTGCCAGCAGCTTGATGACAGTCCAAGAGACCCAGTACTTC
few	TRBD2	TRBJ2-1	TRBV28	CASAGDSYNEQFF	TGTGCCAGCGCGGGGGACTCCTACAATGAGCAGTTCTTC
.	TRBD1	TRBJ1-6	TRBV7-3	CASSDTGQQDSPLHF	TGTGCCAGCAGCGACACGGGACAGCAGGATTCACCCCTCCACTTT
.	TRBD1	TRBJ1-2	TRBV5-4	CASSLARGQGSGGYTF	TGTGCCAGCAGCTTGGCCCGGGGACAGGGGAGTGGTGGCTACACCTTC
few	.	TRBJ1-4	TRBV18	CASSLDRQNEKLFF	TGTGCCAGCTCACTCGACAGGCAGAATGAAAAACTGTTTTTT
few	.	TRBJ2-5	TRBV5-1	CASSSWMELETQYF	TGCGCCAGCAGCTCCTGGATGGAGCTAGAGACCCAGTACTTC
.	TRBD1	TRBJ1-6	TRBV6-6	CASTLNRGDSPLHF	TGTGCCAGCACCTTAAACAGGGGAGATTCACCCCTCCACTTT
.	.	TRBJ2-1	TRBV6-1	CASSEAAGSSSYNEQFF	TGTGCCAGCAGTGAAGCGGCGGGGTCTAGCTCCTACAATGAGCAGTTCTTC
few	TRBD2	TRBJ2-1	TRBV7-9	CASRYGLAGRGLGYNEQFF	TGTGCCAGCAGATATGGACTAGCGGGGAGAGGACTTGGGTACAATGAGCAGTTCTTC
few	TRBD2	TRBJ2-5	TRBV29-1	CSAKGGEETQYF	TGCAGCGCCAAGGGAGGGGAAGAGACCCAGTACTTC
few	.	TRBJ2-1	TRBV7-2	CASRFRSYNEQFF	TGTGCCAGCAGATTCCGCTCCTACAATGAGCAGTTCTTC
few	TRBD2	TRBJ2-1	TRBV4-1	CASSQDMTSGEQFF	TGCGCCAGCAGCCAAGATATGACTAGCGGTGAGCAGTTCTTC
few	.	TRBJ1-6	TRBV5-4	CASSLEARTFHF	TGTGCCAGCAGCTTGGAGGCCAGGACCTTCCACTTT
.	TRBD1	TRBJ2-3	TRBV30	CAWKGQVTDTQYF	TGTGCCTGGAAGGGACAGGTCACAGATACGCAGTATTTT
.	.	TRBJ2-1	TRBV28	CASSSGISNEQFF	TGTGCCAGCAGCTCTGGGATCTCAAATGAGCAGTTCTTC
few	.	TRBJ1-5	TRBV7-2	CASSFSNQPQHF	TGTGCCAGCAGCTTTTCCAATCAGCCCCAGCATTTT
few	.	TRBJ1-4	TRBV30	CAWNLGPANEKLFF	TGTGCCTGGAATCTTGGTCCGGCTAATGAAAAACTGTTTTTT
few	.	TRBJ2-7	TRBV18	CASSPLGGGKYEQYF	TGTGCCAGCTCACCCCTGGGGGGCGGGAAGTACGAGCAGTACTTC
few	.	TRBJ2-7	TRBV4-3	CASSQGTGYYEQYF	TGCGCCAGCAGCCAAGGGACGGGCTACTACGAGCAGTACTTC
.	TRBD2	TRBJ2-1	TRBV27	CASSLSGTSGTNEQFF	TGTGCCAGCAGTTTATCAGGGACTAGCGGGACTAATGAGCAGTTCTTC
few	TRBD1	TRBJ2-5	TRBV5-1	CATSDRGYLETQYF	TGCGCCACCTCGGACAGGGGATATTTGGAGACCCAGTACTTC
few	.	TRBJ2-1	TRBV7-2	CASSSPSYGGALDNEQFF	TGTGCCAGCAGCTCCCCCTCGTATGGGGGGGCACTCGACAATGAGCAGTTCTTC
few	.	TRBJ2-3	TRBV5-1	CASSRGEVADTQYF	TGCGCCAGCAGCCGGGGTGAGGTTGCAGATACGCAGTATTTT
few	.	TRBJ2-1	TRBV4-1	CASSAPLQGNEQFF	TGCGCCAGCAGCGCACCCCTTCAGGGTAATGAGCAGTTCTTC
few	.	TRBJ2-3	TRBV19	CASSISDRDTQYF	TGTGCCAGTAGTATATCCGACCGAGATACGCAGTATTTT